The present T cell receptor (beta chain) was sequenced within a study of blood T cell repertoires in COVID-19. In the study overall: Samples came from the United States, Italy and Spain, spanning acute and convalescent COVID-19. Nucleic acid was either cDNA or gDNA, and it came from T cells, B-cell-depleted T cells, or PBMCs.

The germline V gene has CDR1 SGHRS and CDR2 YFSETQ. The CDR3 length is 13 residues. Trimming stripped 4 bases from V and 4 bases from J, with 11 bases between. Study processing details: Estimated nucleated cell counts came from reference gene primer amplification. Measured with immunoSEQ multiplex PCR; TCRdb has only the in-frame clones, and not every one. V and J calls and clone size are copied from that table; D and trimming were computed from the DNA. The sample lists about 250,000 clones, approximately 88% occurring once. The rearrangement joins TRBV5-1 to TRBJ1-1; possibly TRBD1 for D (6 bases). The sequence came from a man aged 40-55 years with acute or convalescent COVID-19. The sequenced sample consisted of peripheral blood. Written as DNA, the CDR3 is TGCGCCAGCAGCCTCGGACAGAGCACTGAAGCTTTCTTT. Its protein is CASSLGQSTEAFF.